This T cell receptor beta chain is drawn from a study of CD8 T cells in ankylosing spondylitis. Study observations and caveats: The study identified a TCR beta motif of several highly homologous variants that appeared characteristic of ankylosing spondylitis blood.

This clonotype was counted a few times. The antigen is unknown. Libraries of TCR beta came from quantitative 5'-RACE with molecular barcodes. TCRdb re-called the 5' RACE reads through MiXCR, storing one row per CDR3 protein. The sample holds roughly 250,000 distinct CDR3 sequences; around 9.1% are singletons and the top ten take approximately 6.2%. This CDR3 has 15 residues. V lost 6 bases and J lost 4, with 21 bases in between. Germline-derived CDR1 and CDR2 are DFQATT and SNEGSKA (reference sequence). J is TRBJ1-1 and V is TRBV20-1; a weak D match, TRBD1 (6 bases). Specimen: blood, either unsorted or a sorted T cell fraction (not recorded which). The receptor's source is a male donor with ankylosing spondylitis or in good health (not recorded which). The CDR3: CSAARTGIVGTEAFF. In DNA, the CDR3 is TGCAGTGCGGCGAGAACAGGGATTGTCGGCACTGAAGCTTTCTTT.